This T cell receptor (beta chain) emerged from a study of T cells in Graves' hyperthyroidism and ophthalmopathy. Study results and caveats: Researchers found most expanded thyroid clonotypes above 0.001 in blood as well.

Template material for amplifying TCR beta CDR3 regions consisted of RNA transcripts. With the HTBI primer set, the TCR CDR3 went through a first round of RT-PCR. TCRdb reanalysed the multiplex PCR reads using MiXCR and keeps one entry per CDR3 protein. The sample consists of about 570,000 distinct CDR3 sequences, 40% to 55% of them appearing once. Reasons for excluding patients were uncontrolled infection, other autoimmune disease, pregnancy or lactation. Each diagnosis was grounded in clinical symptoms, serum thyroxine and TRAb, thyroid ultrasound, and orbital computed tomography. Note on this clonotype: Its antigen is not identified.

Trimming took off 9 bases at V and 5 bases at J, with 19 bases between the two ends. The CDR3 contains 14 residues. The sequence was obtained from an adult woman with Graves' disease, either hyperthyroidism or ophthalmopathy (not recorded which). Material for sequencing was peripheral blood or thyroid tissue (not recorded which). This sequence joins TRBV12-3 or TRBV12-4 and TRBJ1-2; weak D call: TRBD1 (5 bases). For the CDR3, the DNA is TGTGCCAGTAGTCTCCAGACAGCCGGGTATGGCTACACCTTC. Its protein is CASSLQTAGYGYTF.